This T cell receptor (beta chain) was captured by sequencing in a study of blood T cell repertoires in COVID-19. V lost 5 bases, J lost 7 bases, and 11 bases lay in between. CDR3 size: 13 residues. Germline lookup yields CDR1 LNHDA and CDR2 SQIVND (reference sequence). Sequencing was performed with immunoSEQ multiplex PCR; in TCRdb, only in-frame clones are kept and a portion is missing. Counted here are nearly 25,000 clones, 80% to 90% occurring once; the ten biggest clones make up 9.7%. V and J are TRBV19 and TRBJ1-4, with D hard to call. Sequences were obtained from peripheral blood. This sequence originates from a man aged 70 or older with acute or convalescent COVID-19. CDR3 residues: CASSPGAVEKLFF. Written as DNA, the CDR3 is TGTGCCAGTAGTCCGGGTGCAGTTGAAAAACTGTTTTTT.